The rows below give T cell receptor beta chains drawn from one sample of a study of T cell responses to AZD1222 COVID-19 vaccine. TCRdb keeps only in-frame clones here, not all; method: immunoSEQ multiplex PCR. Counted here are 150,000 to 170,000 clones, about nine tenths occurring once; the ten biggest clones make up less than 3.5%. The sample was peripheral blood, taken on day 0 of AZD1222 vaccination. The source of these receptors is an adult in good health. Both conserved end residues are part of each CDR3. A D gene is named only where the DNA matches it firmly. Expanded clones are given a class, and other clones once, few, many or no size at all.

V gene	J gene	D gene	clone size	CDR3 protein	CDR3 DNA
TRBV10-2	TRBJ1-2	.	.	CASSGGRNYGYTF	TGCGCCAGCAGTGGGGGACGGAACTATGGCTACACCTTC
TRBV6-6	TRBJ1-6	.	.	CASSDSGGMDSPLHF	TGTGCCAGCAGTGACAGTGGAGGGATGGATTCACCCCTCCACTTT
TRBV6-5	TRBJ2-2	TRBD1	.	CASRLRQGSGELFF	TGTGCCAGCAGGCTAAGACAGGGGTCCGGGGAGCTGTTTTTT
TRBV11-2	TRBJ2-7	TRBD2	few	CASSLRVGGSNSYEQYF	TGTGCCAGCAGCTTACGGGTCGGGGGGTCTAACTCCTACGAGCAGTACTTC
TRBV25-1	TRBJ1-3	.	.	CASSEHGSSGNTIYF	TGTGCCAGCAGCGAACACGGCAGCTCTGGAAACACCATATATTTT
TRBV28	TRBJ2-7	.	.	CASSLGTPRSEQYF	TGTGCCAGCAGCCTCGGGACCCCCCGGAGCGAGCAGTACTTC
TRBV27	TRBJ2-2	.	.	CASSLTNREWAGELFF	TGTGCCAGCAGTTTAACTAACAGGGAATGGGCCGGGGAGCTGTTTTTT
TRBV4-3	TRBJ2-7	TRBD1	.	CASSQDWGQGAREQYF	TGCGCCAGCAGCCAAGATTGGGGACAGGGGGCGAGAGAGCAGTACTTC
TRBV3-1/TRBV3-2	TRBJ1-4	.	once	CASSRTLVNEKLFF	TGTGCCAGCAGCCGGACACTTGTTAATGAAAAACTGTTTTTT
TRBV6-6	TRBJ1-1	.	.	CASSYSLGGNPTEAFF	TGTGCCAGCAGTTACAGCCTGGGGGGTAATCCAACTGAAGCTTTCTTT
TRBV5-4	TRBJ2-2	.	.	CASRMKGEMVTGELFF	TGTGCCAGCAGGATGAAAGGGGAGATGGTCACCGGGGAGCTGTTTTTT
TRBV19	TRBJ1-4	.	once	CASRSVDSLNEKLFF	TGTGCCAGTAGGAGTGTGGACAGCCTAAATGAAAAACTGTTTTTT
TRBV29-1	TRBJ2-3	TRBD1	.	CSVEIWDRGPDTQYF	TGCAGCGTTGAGATCTGGGACAGGGGCCCAGATACGCAGTATTTT
TRBV28	TRBJ2-7	TRBD1	once	CASRAQGHGFYEQYF	TGTGCCAGCAGGGCACAGGGGCATGGTTTTTACGAGCAGTACTTC
TRBV9	TRBJ1-2	.	.	CASSAEPTGYGYTF	TGTGCCAGCAGCGCCGAACCCACAGGCTATGGCTACACCTTC
TRBV18	TRBJ2-3	.	.	CASSPGLNTDTQYF	TGTGCCAGCTCACCGGGACTGAACACAGATACGCAGTATTTT
TRBV3-1/TRBV3-2	TRBJ1-2	.	.	CASSQEWAWGHGYTF	TGTGCCAGCAGCCAAGAGTGGGCGTGGGGGCACGGCTACACCTTC
TRBV9	TRBJ1-3	TRBD1	.	CASTGTAGNTIYF	TGTGCCAGCACCGGGACAGCTGGAAACACCATATATTTT
TRBV15	TRBJ2-7	.	.	CATSGGTFSYEQYF	TGTGCCACCAGCGGGGGGACTTTCTCCTACGAGCAGTACTTC
TRBV4-3	TRBJ1-3	.	.	CASSQDPLVNGVNTIYF	TGCGCCAGCAGCCAAGACCCCCTGGTGAACGGGGTAAACACCATATATTTT
TRBV23-1	TRBJ1-5	.	.	CASSPIPRGGQPQHF	TGCGCCAGCAGCCCGATTCCTCGGGGGGGCCAGCCCCAGCATTTT
TRBV7-9	TRBJ1-2	.	.	CASSLGPQAGGYGYTF	TGTGCCAGCAGCTTAGGTCCCCAGGCCGGCGGCTATGGCTACACCTTC
TRBV29-1	TRBJ1-1	.	.	CSVGGEAGRETTEAFF	TGCAGCGTTGGAGGGGAGGCAGGGAGGGAAACCACTGAAGCTTTCTTT
TRBV5-6	TRBJ1-1	.	.	CASSLGGNTEAFF	TGTGCCAGCAGCTTGGGGGGGAACACTGAAGCTTTCTTT
TRBV28	TRBJ2-7	TRBD1	.	CASSRGQDYEQYF	TGTGCCAGCAGTCGCGGACAGGACTACGAGCAGTACTTC
TRBV6-2/TRBV6-3	TRBJ1-1	TRBD1	.	CASSKGQVNTEAFF	TGTGCCAGCAGTAAGGGACAGGTGAACACTGAAGCTTTCTTT
TRBV6-2/TRBV6-3	TRBJ2-1	TRBD1	.	CASSPGTGYNEQFF	TGTGCCAGCAGTCCCGGGACAGGGTACAATGAGCAGTTCTTC
TRBV4-3	TRBJ1-2	.	once	CASSQDLFGPFLYGYTF	TGCGCCAGCAGCCAAGACTTATTTGGACCTTTTCTCTATGGCTACACCTTC
TRBV7-2	TRBJ1-3	TRBD1	.	CASSRTGGSGNTIYF	TGTGCCAGCAGCCGGACAGGGGGCTCTGGAAACACCATATATTTT
TRBV2	TRBJ2-4	.	once	CASRDQGPLNGKNIQYF	TGTGCCAGCAGGGACCAGGGACCCTTGAATGGCAAAAACATTCAGTACTTC
TRBV24-1	TRBJ2-2	.	.	CATSATGPHTGELFF	TGTGCCACCAGTGCCACAGGGCCTCACACCGGGGAGCTGTTTTTT
TRBV5-5	TRBJ1-2	TRBD1	.	CASSERTGFGYTF	TGTGCCAGCAGCGAACGGACAGGGTTTGGCTACACCTTC
TRBV12-3/TRBV12-4	TRBJ2-7	.	.	CASSFNRHEQYF	TGTGCCAGCAGTTTCAACAGGCACGAGCAGTACTTC
TRBV9	TRBJ2-1	TRBD2	.	CASSVVAGGRNEQFF	TGTGCCAGCAGCGTAGTGGCGGGGGGCCGGAATGAGCAGTTCTTC
TRBV6-5	TRBJ2-7	.	.	CASSSTGPTYEQYF	TGTGCCAGCAGTTCCACCGGGCCCACCTACGAGCAGTACTTC
TRBV12-5	TRBJ2-3	.	.	CASGSGTSTSSDTQYF	TGTGCTAGTGGTTCGGGGACATCCACCTCCTCAGATACGCAGTATTTT
TRBV18	TRBJ2-1	.	.	CASFRSGAWEQFF	TGTGCCAGTTTCCGCTCGGGGGCGTGGGAGCAGTTCTTC
TRBV7-8	TRBJ2-1	.	.	CASSLRRGEQFF	TGTGCCAGCAGCTTGCGGCGCGGTGAGCAGTTCTTC
TRBV6-6	TRBJ1-3	TRBD1	.	CASSRQGDGNTIYF	TGTGCCAGCAGTCGACAGGGGGACGGAAACACCATATATTTT
TRBV3-1/TRBV3-2	TRBJ2-7	TRBD1	.	CASSYRGSYEQYF	TGTGCCAGCAGCTACAGGGGCTCCTACGAGCAGTACTTC
TRBV4-3	TRBJ1-1	.	.	CASSPIQGAEAFF	TGCGCCAGCAGCCCTATACAGGGAGCTGAAGCTTTCTTT
TRBV5-1	TRBJ1-1	.	few	CASSLELGRGNTEAFF	TGCGCCAGCAGCTTGGAACTTGGGCGGGGAAACACTGAAGCTTTCTTT
TRBV11-2	TRBJ1-3	TRBD1	.	CASSPGQAPGNTIYF	TGTGCCAGCAGCCCGGGACAGGCCCCTGGAAACACCATATATTTT
TRBV18	TRBJ1-3	.	once	CASSPTWFSGNTIYF	TGTGCCAGCTCACCTACATGGTTCTCTGGAAACACCATATATTTT
TRBV4-3	TRBJ2-7	.	.	CASSHQGSYEQYF	TGCGCCAGCAGCCACCAGGGTTCCTACGAGCAGTACTTC
TRBV6-2/TRBV6-3	TRBJ2-5	.	.	CASSWDSRAGATQYF	TGTGCCAGCAGTTGGGACTCCCGGGCCGGGGCGACCCAGTACTTC
TRBV6-5	TRBJ2-5	.	.	CASSAQGETQYF	TGTGCCAGCAGCGCCCAGGGGGAGACCCAGTACTTC
TRBV5-1	TRBJ2-3	.	.	CASSLVGEGITDTQYF	TGCGCCAGCAGCTTGGTAGGGGAAGGAATCACAGATACGCAGTATTTT
TRBV10-3	TRBJ1-1	.	.	CAIRTGNTEAFF	TGTGCCATCAGAACAGGAAACACTGAAGCTTTCTTT
TRBV6-2/TRBV6-3	TRBJ2-3	.	.	CASSRGSAPDTQYF	TGTGCCAGCAGCCGAGGATCGGCTCCAGATACGCAGTATTTT
TRBV3-1/TRBV3-2	TRBJ2-7	.	few	CASSPQGGGWSPYEQYF	TGTGCCAGCAGCCCCCAAGGAGGGGGATGGTCCCCTTACGAGCAGTACTTC
TRBV7-9	TRBJ2-1	TRBD1	.	CASRRDRGNEQFF	TGTGCCAGCAGGCGAGACAGGGGTAATGAGCAGTTCTTC
TRBV6-2/TRBV6-3	TRBJ1-5	.	.	CASSSLGIGINQPQHF	TGTGCCAGCAGTTCCTTGGGGATAGGGATTAATCAGCCCCAGCATTTT
TRBV27	TRBJ1-2	TRBD1	.	CASSPGTAVHNYGYTF	TGTGCCAGCAGTCCCGGGACAGCGGTACACAACTATGGCTACACCTTC
TRBV7-2	TRBJ1-1	TRBD1	.	CASSSGQGVTEAFF	TGTGCCAGCAGCTCGGGACAGGGGGTTACTGAAGCTTTCTTT